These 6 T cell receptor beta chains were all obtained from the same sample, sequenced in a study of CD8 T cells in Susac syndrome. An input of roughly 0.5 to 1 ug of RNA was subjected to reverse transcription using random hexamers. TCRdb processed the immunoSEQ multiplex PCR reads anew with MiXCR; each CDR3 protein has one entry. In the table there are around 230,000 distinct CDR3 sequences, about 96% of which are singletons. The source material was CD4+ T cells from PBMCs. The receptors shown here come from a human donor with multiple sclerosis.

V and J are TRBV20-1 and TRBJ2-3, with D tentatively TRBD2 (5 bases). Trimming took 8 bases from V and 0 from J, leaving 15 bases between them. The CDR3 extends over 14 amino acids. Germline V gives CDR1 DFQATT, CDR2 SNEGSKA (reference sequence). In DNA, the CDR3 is TGCAGTCCTGGGCGGGTATTTAGCACAGATACGCAGTATTTT. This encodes CSPGRVFSTDTQYF.

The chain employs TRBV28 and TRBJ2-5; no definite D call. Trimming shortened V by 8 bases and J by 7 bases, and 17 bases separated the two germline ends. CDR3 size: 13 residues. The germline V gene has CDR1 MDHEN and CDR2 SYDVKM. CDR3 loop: CASRPLSLRTQYF. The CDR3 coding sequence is TGTGCCAGCCGACCCCTGAGCCTCCGGACCCAGTACTTC.

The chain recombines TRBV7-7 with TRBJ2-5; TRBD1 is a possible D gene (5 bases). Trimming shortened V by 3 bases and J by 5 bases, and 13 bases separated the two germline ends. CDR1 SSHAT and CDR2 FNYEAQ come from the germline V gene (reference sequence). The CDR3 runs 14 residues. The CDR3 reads CASSFLSRAETQYF. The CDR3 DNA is TGTGCCAGCAGCTTCTTGAGCAGGGCTGAGACCCAGTACTTC.

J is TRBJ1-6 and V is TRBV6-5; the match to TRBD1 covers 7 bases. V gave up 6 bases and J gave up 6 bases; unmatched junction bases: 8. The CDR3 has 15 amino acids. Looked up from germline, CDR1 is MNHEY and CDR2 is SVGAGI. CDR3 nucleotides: TGTGCCAGCAGCTCAGGGGGATTTGTTAATTCACCCCTCCACTTT. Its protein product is CASSSGGFVNSPLHF.

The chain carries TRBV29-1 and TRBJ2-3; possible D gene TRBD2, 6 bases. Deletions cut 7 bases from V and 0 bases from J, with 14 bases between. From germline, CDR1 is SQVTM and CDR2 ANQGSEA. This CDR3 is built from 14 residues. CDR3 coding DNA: TGCAGCGCCGAGGGGAGGACTAGCACAGATACGCAGTATTTT. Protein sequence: CSAEGRTSTDTQYF.

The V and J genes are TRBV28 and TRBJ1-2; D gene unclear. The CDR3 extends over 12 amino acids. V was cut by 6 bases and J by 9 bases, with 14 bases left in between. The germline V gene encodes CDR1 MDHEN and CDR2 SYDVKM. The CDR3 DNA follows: TGTGCCAGCAGCCATAGCGAAGGGCGCTACACCTTC. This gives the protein CASSHSEGRYTF.